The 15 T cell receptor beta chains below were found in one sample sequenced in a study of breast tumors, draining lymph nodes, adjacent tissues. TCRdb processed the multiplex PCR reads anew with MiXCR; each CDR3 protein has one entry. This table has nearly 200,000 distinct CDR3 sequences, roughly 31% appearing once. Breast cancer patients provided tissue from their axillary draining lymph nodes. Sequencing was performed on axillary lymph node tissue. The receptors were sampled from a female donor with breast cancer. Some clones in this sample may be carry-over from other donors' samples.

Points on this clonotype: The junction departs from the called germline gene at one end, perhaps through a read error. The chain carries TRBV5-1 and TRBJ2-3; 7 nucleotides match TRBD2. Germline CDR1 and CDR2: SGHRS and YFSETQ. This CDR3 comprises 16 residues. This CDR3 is CASSVLLAGGTDTQYF. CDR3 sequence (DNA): TGCGCTAGCAGCGTCCTCCTGGCGGGGGGCACAGATACGCAGTATTTT.

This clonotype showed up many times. In nucleotides, the CDR3 is TGTGCCAGCAGCGCAAGCGGGGGCACCGGGGAGCTGTTTTTT. Translation: CASSASGGTGELFF. The chain couples TRBV7-9 to TRBJ2-2; 8 nucleotides align to TRBD2. After removal of 5 bases from V and 4 bases from J, the junction contained 3 bases not matched to a gene. The CDR3 totals 14 residues. Germline values: CDR1 SEHNR, CDR2 FQNEAQ (reference sequence).

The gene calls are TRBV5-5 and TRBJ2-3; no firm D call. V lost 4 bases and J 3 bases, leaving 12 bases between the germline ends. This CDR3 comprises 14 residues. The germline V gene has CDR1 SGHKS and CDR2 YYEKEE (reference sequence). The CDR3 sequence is CASSPGVPTDTQYF. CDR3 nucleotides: TGTGCCAGCAGCCCAGGAGTCCCAACAGATACGCAGTATTTT. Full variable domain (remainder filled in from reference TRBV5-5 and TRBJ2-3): DAGVTQSPTHLIKTRGQQVTLRCSPISGHKSVSWYQQVLGQGPQFIFQYYEKEERGRGNFPDRFSARQFPNYSSELNVNALLLGDSALYLCASSPGVPTDTQYFGPGTRLTVL.

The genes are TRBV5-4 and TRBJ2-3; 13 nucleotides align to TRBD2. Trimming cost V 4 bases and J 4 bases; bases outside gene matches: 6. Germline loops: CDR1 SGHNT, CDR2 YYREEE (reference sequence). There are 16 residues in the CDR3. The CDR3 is CASSQRTSGSPDTQYF. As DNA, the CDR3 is TGTGCCAGCAGCCAGCGGACTAGCGGGAGCCCAGATACGCAGTATTTT.

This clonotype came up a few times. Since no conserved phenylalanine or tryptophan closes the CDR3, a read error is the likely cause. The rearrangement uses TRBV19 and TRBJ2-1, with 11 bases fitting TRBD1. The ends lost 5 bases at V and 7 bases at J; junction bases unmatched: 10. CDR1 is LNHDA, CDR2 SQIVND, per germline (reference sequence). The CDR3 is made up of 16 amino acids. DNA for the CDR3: TGTGCCAGTAGTCGACGGACAGGGGGCATCGGGAATGAGCAGTTCTCC. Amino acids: CASSRRTGGIGNEQFS.

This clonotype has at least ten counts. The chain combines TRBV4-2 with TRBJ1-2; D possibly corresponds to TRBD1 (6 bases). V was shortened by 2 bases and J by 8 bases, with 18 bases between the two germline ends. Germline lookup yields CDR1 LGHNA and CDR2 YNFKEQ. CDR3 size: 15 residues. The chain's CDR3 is CASSQLDRGARGYTF. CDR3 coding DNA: TGTGCCAGCAGCCAACTCGATAGGGGGGCCAGGGGCTACACCTTC.

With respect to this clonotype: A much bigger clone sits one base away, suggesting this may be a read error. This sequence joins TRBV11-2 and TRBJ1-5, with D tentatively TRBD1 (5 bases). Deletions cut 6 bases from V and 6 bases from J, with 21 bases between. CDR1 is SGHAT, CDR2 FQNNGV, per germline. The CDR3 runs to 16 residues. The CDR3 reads CASRSRVQADSQPQHF. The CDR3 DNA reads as TGTGCCAGCAGATCGAGGGTACAGGCCGACAGTCAGCCCCAGCATTTT.

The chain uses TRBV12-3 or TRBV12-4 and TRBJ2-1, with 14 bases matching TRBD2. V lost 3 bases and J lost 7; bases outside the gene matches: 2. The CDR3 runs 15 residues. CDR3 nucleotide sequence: TGTGCCAGCAGTTTTGGGACTAGCGGGGGAAATGAGCAGTTCTTC. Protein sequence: CASSFGTSGGNEQFF.

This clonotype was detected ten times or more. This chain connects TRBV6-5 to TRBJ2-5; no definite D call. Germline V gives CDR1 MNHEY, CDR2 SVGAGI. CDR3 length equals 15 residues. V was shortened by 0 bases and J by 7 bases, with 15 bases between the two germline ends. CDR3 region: CASSYSSHGFGTQYF. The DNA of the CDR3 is TGTGCCAGCAGTTACTCGAGTCACGGTTTTGGGACCCAGTACTTC.

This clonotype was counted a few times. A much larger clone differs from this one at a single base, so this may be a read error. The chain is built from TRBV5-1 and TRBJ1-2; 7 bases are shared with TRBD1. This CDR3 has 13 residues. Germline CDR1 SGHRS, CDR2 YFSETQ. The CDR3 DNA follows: TGCGCCAGCAGCCAAGGGACAGACTATGGCCACACCTTC. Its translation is CASSQGTDYGHTF.

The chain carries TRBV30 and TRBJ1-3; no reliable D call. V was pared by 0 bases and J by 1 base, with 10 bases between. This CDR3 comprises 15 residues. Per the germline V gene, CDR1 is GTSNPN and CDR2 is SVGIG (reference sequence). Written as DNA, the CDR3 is TGTGCCTGGAGTGTACCCCGTGTATCTGGAAACACCATATATTTT. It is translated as CAWSVPRVSGNTIYF. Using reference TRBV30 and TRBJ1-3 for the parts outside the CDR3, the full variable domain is SQTIHQWPATLVQPVGSPLSLECTVEGTSNPNLYWYRQAAGRGLQLLFYSVGIGQISSEVPQNLSASRPQDRQFILSSKKLLLSDSGFYLCAWSVPRVSGNTIYFGEGSWLTVV.

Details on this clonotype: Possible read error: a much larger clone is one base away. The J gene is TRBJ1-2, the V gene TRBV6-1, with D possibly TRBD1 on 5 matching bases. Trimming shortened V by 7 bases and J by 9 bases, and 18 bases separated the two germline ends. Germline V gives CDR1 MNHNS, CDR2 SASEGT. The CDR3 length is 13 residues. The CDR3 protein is CASNNGASVRYTF. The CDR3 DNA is TGTGCCAGCAATAACGGGGCCTCCGTTCGCTACACCTTC.

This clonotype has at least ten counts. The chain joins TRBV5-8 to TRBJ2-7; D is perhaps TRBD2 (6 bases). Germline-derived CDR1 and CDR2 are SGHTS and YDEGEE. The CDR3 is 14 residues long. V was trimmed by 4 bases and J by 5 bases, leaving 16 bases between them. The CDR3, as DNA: TGTGCCAGCAGCAGTCGGGACTCTTCAGACGAGCAGTACTTC. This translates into CASSSRDSSDEQYF.

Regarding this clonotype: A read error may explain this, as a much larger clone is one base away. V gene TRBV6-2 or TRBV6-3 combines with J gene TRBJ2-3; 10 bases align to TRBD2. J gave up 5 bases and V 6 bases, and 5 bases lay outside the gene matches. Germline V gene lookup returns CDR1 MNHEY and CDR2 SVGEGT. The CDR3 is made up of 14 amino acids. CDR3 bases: TGTGCCAGCAGCCTAGCGGGAGCGGAAGATACGCAGTATTTT. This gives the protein CASSLAGAEDTQYF.

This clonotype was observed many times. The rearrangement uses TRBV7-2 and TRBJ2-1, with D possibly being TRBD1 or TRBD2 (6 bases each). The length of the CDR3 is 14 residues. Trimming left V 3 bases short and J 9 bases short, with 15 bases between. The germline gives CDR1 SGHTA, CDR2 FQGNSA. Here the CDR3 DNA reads TGTGCCAGCAGCTTCCGAGGGGGGTGGAGTGAGCAGTTCTTC. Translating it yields CASSFRGGWSEQFF. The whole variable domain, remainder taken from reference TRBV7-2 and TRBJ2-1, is GAGVSQSPSNKVTEKGKDVELRCDPISGHTALYWYRQSLGQGLEFLIYFQGNSAPDKSGLPSDRFSAERTGGSVSTLTIQRTQQEDSAVYLCASSFRGGWSEQFFGPGTRLTVL.